The 10 T cell receptor beta chains presented below share a single source sample, sequenced in a study of cytomegalovirus exposure and HLA in healthy donors. Both 60 Vbeta primers and 13 Jbeta primers went into the PCR. Here immunoSEQ multiplex PCR was the method, and the copy in TCRdb shows in-frame clones only, minus some. The data contain some 180,000 clones, over 65% of them singletons. Input material: PBMCs. These receptors all stem from a woman aged 55-69 years in good health and CMV-seropositive.

The V and J genes are TRBV19 and TRBJ1-5; perhaps TRBD1 as D (5 bases). V was clipped by 7 bases and J by 3 bases, with 16 bases between them. There are 15 residues in the CDR3. Germline V gene data show CDR1 as LNHDA and CDR2 as SQIVND (reference sequence). The CDR3 region has the DNA TGTGCCAGTAAAACCTCCCAAGGGGCCAATCAGCCCCAGCATTTT. It yields the protein CASKTSQGANQPQHF.

This clone was detected a few times. V is TRBV29-1 and J is TRBJ2-5; 7 bases are a match to TRBD1. CDR3 length: 14 amino acids. The germline gives CDR1 SQVTM, CDR2 ANQGSEA. V shed 4 bases and J 1 base; nucleotides not matched to a gene: 6. CDR3 sequence reads: CSVGQGSTQETQYF. The CDR3 DNA sequence: TGCAGCGTTGGACAGGGATCTACCCAAGAGACCCAGTACTTC.

This clone was detected only once. The CDR3 coding sequence is TGTGCCAGCAGTTCAGGGACAGGTGGGAACACTGAAGCTTTCTTT. It is translated as CASSSGTGGNTEAFF. This chain joins TRBV28 and TRBJ1-1; TRBD1 aligns across 8 bases. The junction had 5 bases not matched to a gene; V was cut back by 4 bases and J by 1 base. Germline CDR1 MDHEN, CDR2 SYDVKM. The CDR3 loop spans 15 amino acids.

The CDR3: CASSLSSSASLYEQYF. DNA of the CDR3: TGTGCCAGCAGCTTGAGCTCCTCCGCCTCCCTCTACGAGCAGTACTTC. J is TRBJ2-7 and V is TRBV5-4; D is unresolved. Germline V gene lookup returns CDR1 SGHNT and CDR2 YYREEE (reference sequence). Trimming removed 1 base from V and 3 bases from J, with 17 bases in between. This CDR3 contains 16 residues.

V and J are TRBV5-4 and TRBJ2-1; the D is unclear. CDR3 length equals 11 residues. The V end lost 4 bases, the J end lost 7 bases, and 6 bases lay between the germline ends. Germline CDR1 is SGHNT and CDR2 is YYREEE (reference sequence). CDR3 residues: CASSLGNEQFF. The CDR3, as DNA: TGTGCCAGCAGCCTAGGAAATGAGCAGTTCTTC. The variable domain in full, with the rest retrieved from reference TRBV5-4 and TRBJ2-1, is ETGVTQSPTHLIKTRGQQVTLRCSSQSGHNTVSWYQQALGQGPQFIFQYYREEENGRGNFPPRFSGLQFPNYSSELNVNALELDDSALYLCASSLGNEQFFGPGTRLTVL.

The rearrangement links TRBV28 to TRBJ1-2; 8 bases line up with TRBD1. The length of the CDR3 is 14 residues. Unmatched junction bases numbered 4, after V lost 3 bases and J lost 4 bases. Germline assignment: CDR1 MDHEN and CDR2 SYDVKM. CDR3 sequence reads: CASSLVQGAYGYTF. The CDR3 nucleotides read TGTGCCAGCAGTTTGGTTCAGGGGGCCTATGGCTACACCTTC.

This clone has a handful of counts. This chain uses TRBV5-1 with TRBJ1-1; D possibly corresponds to TRBD1 (5 bases). The V gene lost 3 bases and the J gene lost 0 bases, with 12 bases spanning the gap. The germline CDR1 and CDR2 sequences are SGHRS and YFSETQ. The CDR3 consists of 15 residues. DNA of the CDR3: TGCGCCAGCAGCTCGGCCGGGGGTATGAACACTGAAGCTTTCTTT. As protein: CASSSAGGMNTEAFF.

The rearrangement joins TRBV7-2 to TRBJ2-7; perhaps TRBD2 as D (5 bases). This CDR3 spans 15 amino acids. Germline V lookup: CDR1 SGHTA, CDR2 FQGNSA. V gave up 0 bases and J gave up 0 bases, with 9 bases separating them. This CDR3 is CASSLAPTTSYEQYF. As DNA, the CDR3 is TGTGCCAGCAGCTTAGCGCCGACTACCTCCTACGAGCAGTACTTC.

This chain links TRBV4-3 with TRBJ2-5; 10 bases map to TRBD1. After removal of 4 bases from V and 0 bases from J, the junction contained 5 bases not matched to a gene. The CDR3 runs to 16 residues. Per the germline V gene, CDR1 is LGHNA and CDR2 is YSLEER. The CDR3 reads CASSPGQGGYQETQYF. CDR3 DNA sequence: TGCGCCAGCAGCCCTGGACAGGGGGGGTACCAAGAGACCCAGTACTTC.

This clone was detected a few times. The chain employs TRBV4-1 and TRBJ2-1, with TRBD1 matching 8 bases. This CDR3 comprises 15 residues. Germline values: CDR1 MGHRA, CDR2 YSYEKL. J was trimmed by 7 bases and V by 4 bases; bases with no gene match: 9. This CDR3 is CASSLDGTGWNEQFF. For the CDR3, the DNA is TGCGCCAGCAGCCTGGACGGGACAGGTTGGAATGAGCAGTTCTTC.